The clone carrying this T cell receptor beta chain was seen once. Sequenced by immunoSEQ multiplex PCR; TCRdb stores in-frame clones only, minus some. The profile covers hundreds of thousands of clones, with around 82% appearing a single time and about 5.3% taken by the ten largest. This record comes from a study of blood T cell repertoires in COVID-19. V dropped 8 bases and J dropped 5 bases, with 12 bases sitting between them. This CDR3 comprises 12 residues. Germline V lookup: CDR1 SGHAT, CDR2 FQNNGV. Self-reported history from a screening survey and questionnaire set each donor's cohort. The receptor was isolated from a woman aged 50 to 65 who had been exposed to COVID-19. Specimen: PBMCs or T cells enriched from blood (not recorded which). The J gene is TRBJ2-5, the V gene TRBV11-2, with D unclear. CDR3 bases: TGTGCCAGCGCCACGGGTCGGGAGACCCAGTACTTC. Protein product: CASATGRETQYF.